Presented here are 30 T cell receptor beta chains from one specimen sequenced in a study of T cell responses to AZD1222 COVID-19 vaccine. Data came from immunoSEQ multiplex PCR; TCRdb stores just in-frame clones and leaves some out. The sample yields about 130,000 clones, more than 85% seen once. Sequenced here: peripheral blood, sampled on day 0 of AZD1222 vaccination. All receptors derive from an adult in good health.

The chain links TRBV6-5 to TRBJ1-1; weak D call: TRBD1 (5 bases). Looked up from germline, CDR1 is MNHEY and CDR2 is SVGAGI. The ends were cut back, 0 bases at V and 8 bases at J, with 13 bases in the middle. This CDR3 is 14 amino acids long. CDR3 DNA: TGTGCCAGCAGTTACTCAAGCACGGGGACCGAAGCTTTCTTT. Translated, it gives CASSYSSTGTEAFF.

The chain has TRBV15 and TRBJ2-2; 10 bases align to TRBD2. Trimming removed 6 bases from V and 1 base from J; junction bases left unmatched: 2. The CDR3 sequence is 15 residues long. Germline V gene lookup returns CDR1 LNHNV and CDR2 YYDKDF (reference sequence). The CDR3 DNA reads TGTGCCACCAGTTGGACTAGCGGGAACACCGGGGAGCTGTTTTTT. Its protein product is CATSWTSGNTGELFF.

This clone was seen more than once but under ten times. This chain connects TRBV30 to TRBJ1-4; D is ambiguous. CDR3 size: 14 residues. The ends were cut back, 5 bases at V and 4 bases at J, with 14 bases in the middle. Per the germline V gene, CDR1 is GTSNPN and CDR2 is SVGIG (reference sequence). The CDR3 DNA sequence: TGTGCCTGGGGAAGCGGCGGTAATAATGAAAAACTGTTTTTT. Translating gives CAWGSGGNNEKLFF.

The chain links TRBV6-1 to TRBJ1-1; D is perhaps TRBD1 (5 bases). The V end lost 3 bases, the J end lost 8 bases, and 10 bases lay between the germline ends. CDR1 is MNHNS and CDR2 is SASEGT in the germline V gene. The CDR3 has 12 residues. The CDR3 sequence is CASSDREAEAFF. The DNA of the CDR3 is TGTGCCAGCAGTGACAGGGAGGCCGAAGCTTTCTTT.

The sample holds a few counts of this clone. V is TRBV7-9 and J is TRBJ2-1; a weak D match, TRBD1 (6 bases). This CDR3 has 16 amino acids. CDR1 is SEHNR and CDR2 is FQNEAQ in the germline V gene (reference sequence). Trimming shortened V by 1 base and J by 7 bases, and 17 bases separated the two germline ends. In DNA, the CDR3 is TGTGCCAGCAGCTTAGGGTCCCAGGGGCCATCGAATGAGCAGTTCTTC. It specifies CASSLGSQGPSNEQFF.

CDR3 amino acids: CASSSTDSEHGYTF. The CDR3, as DNA: TGTGCCAGCAGTTCCACCGACAGCGAACATGGCTACACCTTC. This chain links TRBV6-6 with TRBJ1-2, with TRBD1 as a possible D gene (5 bases). V was pared by 4 bases and J by 6 bases, with 15 bases between. This CDR3 is built from 14 residues. Germline V gives CDR1 MNHNY, CDR2 SVGAGI (reference sequence).

The CDR3 coding sequence is TGTGCCACGAACCTCGACCGGGGGTCACCCCTCCACTTT. Amino acids: CATNLDRGSPLHF. J is TRBJ1-6 and V is TRBV2, with D possibly TRBD1 on 5 matching bases. The V gene lost 10 bases and the J gene lost 10 bases, with 17 bases spanning the gap. There are 13 residues in the CDR3. The germline V gene has CDR1 SNHLY and CDR2 FYNNEI.

The chain uses TRBV28 and TRBJ1-4; no definite D call. V lost 4 bases, J lost 8 bases, and 14 bases lay in between. The CDR3 has 14 amino acids. Germline loops: CDR1 MDHEN, CDR2 SYDVKM. CDR3: CASSSGNFYEKLFF. Written as DNA, the CDR3 is TGTGCCAGCAGTTCAGGAAATTTTTACGAAAAACTGTTTTTT.

The genes are TRBV6-5 and TRBJ1-5, with 9 bases matching TRBD1. Trimming at V came to 2 bases and at J to 1 base, leaving 3 bases not matched to a gene. The germline V gene encodes CDR1 MNHEY and CDR2 SVGAGI. CDR3 length equals 16 residues. CDR3 protein: CASSYGTGTSNQPQHF. The CDR3 DNA follows: TGTGCCAGCAGTTACGGGACAGGGACGAGCAATCAGCCCCAGCATTTT.

The V and J genes are TRBV6-1 and TRBJ2-7; 8 bases align to TRBD1. Germline values: CDR1 MNHNS, CDR2 SASEGT. The CDR3 consists of 16 residues. J lost 2 bases, V lost 0 bases, and 6 bases had no gene match. The CDR3 sequence: CASSEARDRFAYEQYF. The CDR3 DNA is TGTGCCAGCAGTGAAGCGCGGGACAGGTTTGCCTACGAGCAGTACTTC.

The gene calls are TRBV11-2 and TRBJ2-7, with unresolved D. CDR1 is SGHAT and CDR2 is FQNNGV in the germline V gene. The length of the CDR3 is 15 residues. Trimming stripped 0 bases from V and 3 bases from J, with 12 bases between. This CDR3 is CASSLEIPPNYEQYF. The DNA of the CDR3 is TGTGCCAGCAGCTTAGAGATACCGCCTAACTACGAGCAGTACTTC.

V gene TRBV6-4 combines with J gene TRBJ1-4, with TRBD1 as a possible D gene (5 bases). The CDR3 sequence is 16 residues long. The V end was cut by 7 bases, the J end by 8 bases, with 23 bases between. CDR1 is MRHNA, CDR2 SNTAGT, per germline. The CDR3 sequence is CASTHKPGLRGEKLFF. DNA of the CDR3: TGTGCCAGCACTCACAAACCGGGACTCAGAGGGGAAAAACTGTTTTTT.

This chain uses TRBV5-4 with TRBJ1-1; no definite D call. V gave up 0 bases and J gave up 2 bases, with 5 bases separating them. The CDR3 spans 13 residues. Germline CDR1 SGHNT, CDR2 YYREEE (reference sequence). CDR3 sequence (DNA): TGTGCCAGCAGCTTGGATCCTAACACTGAAGCTTTCTTT. Protein sequence: CASSLDPNTEAFF.

This sequence joins TRBV4-1 and TRBJ1-5, with D perhaps matching TRBD1 (5 bases). Germline values: CDR1 MGHRA, CDR2 YSYEKL. Trimming stripped 3 bases from V and 5 bases from J, with 11 bases between. CDR3 size: 14 residues. DNA for the CDR3: TGCGCCAGCAGCCAGACAGCTCGGGATCAGCCCCAGCATTTT. Its translation is CASSQTARDQPQHF.

The chain recombines TRBV2 with TRBJ2-1; 10 bases fit TRBD2. In germline, CDR1 is SNHLY, CDR2 FYNNEI. V dropped 8 bases and J dropped 4; count of bases not matched to a gene: 5. The CDR3 loop spans 14 amino acids. The chain's CDR3 is CASLAGVSYNEQFF. The CDR3 coding sequence is TGTGCCAGCCTAGCGGGAGTTTCATACAATGAGCAGTTCTTC.

The rearrangement joins TRBV9 to TRBJ1-3; D call uncertain. CDR3 size: 11 residues. The V and J ends lost 9 bases and 4 bases respectively, with 8 bases between them. Germline loops: CDR1 SGDLS, CDR2 YYNGEE. This chain's CDR3 is CATRRGNTIYF. CDR3 DNA sequence: TGTGCCACAAGGAGGGGAAACACCATATATTTT.

The rearrangement links TRBV19 to TRBJ2-7; D is tentatively TRBD1 or TRBD2 (5 bases each). Trimming took 1 base from V and 4 from J, leaving 17 bases between them. There are 16 residues in the CDR3. CDR1 and CDR2 (germline): LNHDA, SQIVND (reference sequence). The chain's CDR3 is CASSIGVGPRLYEQYF. CDR3 bases: TGTGCCAGTAGTATAGGAGTGGGACCCCGTCTTTACGAGCAGTACTTC.

V gene TRBV19 combines with J gene TRBJ2-7, with D tentatively TRBD1 (5 bases). The CDR3 totals 13 residues. The V gene lost 7 bases and the J gene lost 5 bases, with 15 bases spanning the gap. From germline, CDR1 is LNHDA and CDR2 SQIVND (reference sequence). The CDR3: CASKGPRPDEQYF. The CDR3 DNA sequence: TGTGCCAGTAAGGGGCCTCGACCCGACGAGCAGTACTTC.

For the CDR3, the DNA is TGTGCCAGCAGCTTTTGGGCGGACCAAAGCTCCTACAATGAGCAGTTCTTC. It translates to CASSFWADQSSYNEQFF. The chain carries TRBV7-2 and TRBJ2-1; D is uncertain. Germline CDR1 SGHTA, CDR2 FQGNSA. The V end lost 3 bases, the J end lost 0 bases, and 15 bases lay between the germline ends. The CDR3 has 17 residues. The entire variable domain, with the rest obtained from reference TRBV7-2 and TRBJ2-1, is as follows: GAGVSQSPSNKVTEKGKDVELRCDPISGHTALYWYRQSLGQGLEFLIYFQGNSAPDKSGLPSDRFSAERTGGSVSTLTIQRTQQEDSAVYLCASSFWADQSSYNEQFFGPGTRLTVL.

V and J are TRBV2 and TRBJ1-6, with TRBD1 identical over 7 bases. Germline CDR1 and CDR2: SNHLY and FYNNEI. CDR3 length: 13 residues. The V and J ends lost 5 bases and 9 bases, in that order; junction bases with no gene match: 4. The CDR3: CASSRDRPSPLHF. The CDR3 nucleotides are TGTGCCAGCAGTAGGGACAGACCTTCACCCCTCCACTTT.

The chain joins TRBV28 to TRBJ1-5, with a tentative D call TRBD1 (6 bases). V was pared by 5 bases and J by 9 bases, with 20 bases between. The CDR3 has 15 residues. The germline V gene encodes CDR1 MDHEN and CDR2 SYDVKM. This chain's CDR3 is CASSKNRAYLGPQHF. The CDR3 DNA follows: TGTGCCAGCAGTAAAAACAGGGCCTACTTGGGGCCCCAGCATTTT.

This clone was recorded once. In DNA, the CDR3 is TGTGCCAGCAGCTGGGGACGGAGCACAGATACGCAGTATTTT. This translates into CASSWGRSTDTQYF. The rearrangement joins TRBV3-1 (or the pseudogene TRBV3-2) to TRBJ2-3; D assignment may be TRBD1 or TRBD2 (5 bases each). V was trimmed by 5 bases and J by 0 bases, leaving 9 bases between them. Germline-derived CDR1 and CDR2 are LGHDT and YNNKEL (reference sequence). The CDR3 runs 14 residues.

The chain uses TRBV10-3 and TRBJ2-2; tentatively, D is TRBD1 (6 bases). The CDR3 is 15 amino acids. V lost 8 bases and J 4 bases, leaving 17 bases between the germline ends. The V gene's germline CDR1 is ENHRY and CDR2 SYGVKD. CDR3 in amino acids: CAIGTRDIATGELFF. As DNA, the CDR3 is TGTGCCATCGGAACCCGGGACATCGCCACCGGGGAGCTGTTTTTT.

This clone was seen only a few times. The chain recombines TRBV10-2 with TRBJ2-7; D is unresolved. V was pared by 0 bases and J by 7 bases, with 4 bases between. Per germline, CDR1 WSHSY and CDR2 SAAADI. The CDR3 has 11 amino acids. CDR3 in DNA: TGCGCCAGCAGTGAGTCGGGGGAGCAGTACTTC. This gives the protein CASSESGEQYF.

This rearrangement joins TRBV28 to TRBJ1-6; D is uncertain. The germline gives CDR1 MDHEN, CDR2 SYDVKM. Trimming removed 3 bases at V and 0 bases at J, with 6 bases between. The CDR3 covers 15 residues. In DNA, the CDR3 is TGTGCCAGCAGTTTCTGGAGCTCCTATAATTCACCCCTCCACTTT. Protein: CASSFWSSYNSPLHF.

This clone was counted once. V gene TRBV12-3 or TRBV12-4 combines with J gene TRBJ1-2, with 8 bases matching TRBD1. The junction had 9 bases not matched to a gene; V was cut back by 7 bases and J by 8 bases. The CDR3 spans 13 residues. The CDR3 DNA follows: TGTGCCAGCACCCCCAGGGGGCTAGAAGGCTACACCTTC. Protein: CASTPRGLEGYTF.

The chain combines TRBV6-5 with TRBJ2-4, with D possibly matching TRBD2 (6 bases). CDR1 and CDR2 (germline): MNHEY, SVGAGI. CDR3 size: 15 residues. V lost 6 bases, J lost 0 bases, and 12 bases lay in between. The CDR3 nucleotides read TGTGCCAGCAGCCACGAAGCGGGAGCCAAAAACATTCAGTACTTC. Its translation is CASSHEAGAKNIQYF.

The rearrangement joins TRBV4-1 to TRBJ1-5; D is ambiguous. CDR1 MGHRA and CDR2 YSYEKL come from the germline V gene. The length of the CDR3 is 13 residues. The V end was cut by 0 bases, the J end by 6 bases, with 6 bases between. For the CDR3, the DNA is TGCGCCAGCAGCCAAGATAAAAGTCAGCCCCAGCATTTT. It is translated as CASSQDKSQPQHF.

The V gene is TRBV11-2, the J gene TRBJ1-1; D is unclear. V was trimmed by 7 bases and J by 1 base, leaving 13 bases between them. Germline V gives CDR1 SGHAT, CDR2 FQNNGV. This CDR3 has 14 amino acids. This CDR3 reads CASTPTSGNTEAFF. The CDR3 DNA reads TGTGCCAGCACCCCAACCTCAGGGAACACTGAAGCTTTCTTT. Full variable domain (rest looked up from reference TRBV11-2 and TRBJ1-1): EAGVAQSPRYKIIEKRQSVAFWCNPISGHATLYWYQQILGQGPKLLIQFQNNGVVDDSQLPKDRFSAERLKGVDSTLKIQPAKLEDSAVYLCASTPTSGNTEAFFGQGTRLTVV.

The V gene is TRBV3-1 (or the pseudogene TRBV3-2), the J gene TRBJ2-7; weak D call: TRBD1 (5 bases). The germline V gene encodes CDR1 LGHDT and CDR2 YNNKEL (reference sequence). Trimming cost V 2 bases and J 2 bases, with 7 bases left between them. The CDR3 totals 13 residues. The CDR3 region is CASSQQGTYEQYF. DNA of the CDR3: TGTGCCAGCAGCCAACAGGGTACCTACGAGCAGTACTTC.